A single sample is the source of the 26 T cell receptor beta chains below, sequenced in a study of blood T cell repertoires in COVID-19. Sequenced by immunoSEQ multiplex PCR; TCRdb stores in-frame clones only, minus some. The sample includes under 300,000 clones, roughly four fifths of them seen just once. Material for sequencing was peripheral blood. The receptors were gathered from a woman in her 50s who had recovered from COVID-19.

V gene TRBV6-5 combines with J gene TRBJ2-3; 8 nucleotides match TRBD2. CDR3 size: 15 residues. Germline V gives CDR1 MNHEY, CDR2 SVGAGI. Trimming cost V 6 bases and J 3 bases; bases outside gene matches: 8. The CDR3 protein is CASSTKSGSTDTQYF. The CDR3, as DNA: TGTGCCAGCAGCACAAAGAGCGGGAGTACAGATACGCAGTATTTT.

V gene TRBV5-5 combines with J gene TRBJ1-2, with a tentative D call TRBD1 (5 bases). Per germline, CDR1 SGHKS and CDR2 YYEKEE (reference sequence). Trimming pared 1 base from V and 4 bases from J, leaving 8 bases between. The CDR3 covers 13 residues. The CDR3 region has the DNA TGTGCCAGCAGCTTGACGGGACTCTATGGCTACACCTTC. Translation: CASSLTGLYGYTF.

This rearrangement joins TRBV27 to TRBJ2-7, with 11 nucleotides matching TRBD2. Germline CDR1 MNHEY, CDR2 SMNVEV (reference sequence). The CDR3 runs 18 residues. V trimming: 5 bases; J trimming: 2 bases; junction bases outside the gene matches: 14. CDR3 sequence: CASSLTSGTSPFPYEQYF. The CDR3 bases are TGTGCCAGCAGTCTGACTAGCGGGACATCTCCCTTTCCCTACGAGCAGTACTTC.

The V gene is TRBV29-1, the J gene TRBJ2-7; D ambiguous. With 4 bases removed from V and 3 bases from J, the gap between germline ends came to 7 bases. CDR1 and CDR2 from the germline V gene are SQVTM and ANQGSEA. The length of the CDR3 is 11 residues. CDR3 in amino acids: CSVVASYEQYF. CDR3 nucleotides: TGCAGCGTTGTAGCAAGCTACGAGCAGTACTTC.

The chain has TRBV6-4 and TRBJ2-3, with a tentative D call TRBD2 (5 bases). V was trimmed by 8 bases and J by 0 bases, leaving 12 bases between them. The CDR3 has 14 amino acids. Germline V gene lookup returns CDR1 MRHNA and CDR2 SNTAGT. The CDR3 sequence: CASSEVSSTDTQYF. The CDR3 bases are TGTGCCAGCTCGGAGGTGTCTAGCACAGATACGCAGTATTTT.

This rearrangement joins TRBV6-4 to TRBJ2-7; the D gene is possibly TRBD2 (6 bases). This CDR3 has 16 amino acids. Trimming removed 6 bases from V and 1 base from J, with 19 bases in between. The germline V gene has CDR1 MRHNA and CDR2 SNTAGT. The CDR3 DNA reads TGTGCCAGCAGCCCCACCGGGACTGTAGTATCCTACGAGCAGTACTTC. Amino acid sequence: CASSPTGTVVSYEQYF.

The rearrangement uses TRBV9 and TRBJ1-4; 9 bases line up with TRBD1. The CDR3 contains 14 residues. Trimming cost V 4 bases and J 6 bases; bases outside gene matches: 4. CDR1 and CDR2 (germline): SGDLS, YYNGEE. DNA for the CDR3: TGTGCCAGCAGCCCACGACAGGGGGATGAAAAACTGTTTTTT. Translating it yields CASSPRQGDEKLFF.

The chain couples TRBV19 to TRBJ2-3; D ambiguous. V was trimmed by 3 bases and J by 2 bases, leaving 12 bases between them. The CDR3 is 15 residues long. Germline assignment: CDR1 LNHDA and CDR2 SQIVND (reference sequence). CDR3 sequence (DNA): TGTGCCAGTAGTATGGGCGTTGGGTCCACAGATACGCAGTATTTT. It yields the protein CASSMGVGSTDTQYF.

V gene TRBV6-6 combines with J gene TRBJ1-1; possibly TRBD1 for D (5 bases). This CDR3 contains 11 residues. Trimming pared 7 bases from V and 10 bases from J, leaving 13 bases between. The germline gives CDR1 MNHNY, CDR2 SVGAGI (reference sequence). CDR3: CASKHQGAAFF. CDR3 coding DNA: TGTGCCAGCAAACACCAGGGTGCAGCTTTCTTT.

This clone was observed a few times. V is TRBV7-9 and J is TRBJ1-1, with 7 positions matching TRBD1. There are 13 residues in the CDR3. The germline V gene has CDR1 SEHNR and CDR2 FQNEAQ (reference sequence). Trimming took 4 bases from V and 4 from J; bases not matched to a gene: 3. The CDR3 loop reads CASSSAGGTEAFF. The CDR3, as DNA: TGTGCCAGCAGCTCGGCAGGGGGCACTGAAGCTTTCTTT. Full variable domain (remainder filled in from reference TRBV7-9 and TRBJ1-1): DTGVSQNPRHKITKRGQNVTFRCDPISEHNRLYWYRQTLGQGPEFLTYFQNEAQLEKSRLLSDRFSAERPKGSFSTLEIQRTEQGDSAMYLCASSSAGGTEAFFGQGTRLTVV.

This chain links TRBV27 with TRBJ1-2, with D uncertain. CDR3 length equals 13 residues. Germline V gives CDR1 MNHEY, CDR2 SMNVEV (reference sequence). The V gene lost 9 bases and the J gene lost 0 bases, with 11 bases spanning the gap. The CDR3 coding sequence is TGTGCCAGTCGATCGGGAGCTAACTATGGCTACACCTTC. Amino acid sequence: CASRSGANYGYTF.

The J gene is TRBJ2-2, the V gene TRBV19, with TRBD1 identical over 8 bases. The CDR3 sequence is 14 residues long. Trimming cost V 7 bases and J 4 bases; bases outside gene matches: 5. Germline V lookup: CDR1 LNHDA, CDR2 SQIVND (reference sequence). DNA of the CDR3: TGTGCCAGTACCTCAGGGGGCGTCACCGGGGAGCTGTTTTTT. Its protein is CASTSGGVTGELFF.

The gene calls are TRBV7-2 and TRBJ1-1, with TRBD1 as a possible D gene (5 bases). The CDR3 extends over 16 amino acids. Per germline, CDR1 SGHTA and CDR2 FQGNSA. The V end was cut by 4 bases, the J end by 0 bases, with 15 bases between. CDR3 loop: CASSSRQLLMNTEAFF. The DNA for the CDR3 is TGTGCCAGCAGCTCTCGACAGCTTCTCATGAACACTGAAGCTTTCTTT.

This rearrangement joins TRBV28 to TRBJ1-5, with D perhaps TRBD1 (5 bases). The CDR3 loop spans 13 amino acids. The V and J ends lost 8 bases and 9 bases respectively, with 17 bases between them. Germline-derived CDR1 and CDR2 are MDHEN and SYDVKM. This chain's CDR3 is CASRVGGGWPQHF. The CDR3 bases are TGTGCCAGCCGAGTGGGGGGAGGTTGGCCCCAGCATTTT.

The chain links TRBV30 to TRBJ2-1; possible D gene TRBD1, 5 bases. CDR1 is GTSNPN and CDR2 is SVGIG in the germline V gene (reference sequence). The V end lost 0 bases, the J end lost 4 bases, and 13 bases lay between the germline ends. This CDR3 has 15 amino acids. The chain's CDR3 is CAWSVLAGNYNEQFF. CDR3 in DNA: TGTGCCTGGAGTGTACTGGCAGGGAATTACAATGAGCAGTTCTTC.

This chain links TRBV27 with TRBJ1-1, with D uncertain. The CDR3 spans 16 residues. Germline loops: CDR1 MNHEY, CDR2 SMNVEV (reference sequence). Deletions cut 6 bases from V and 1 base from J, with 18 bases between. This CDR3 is CASRTQEPSRNTEAFF. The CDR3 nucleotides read TGTGCCAGCAGAACCCAAGAGCCTAGCAGGAACACTGAAGCTTTCTTT.

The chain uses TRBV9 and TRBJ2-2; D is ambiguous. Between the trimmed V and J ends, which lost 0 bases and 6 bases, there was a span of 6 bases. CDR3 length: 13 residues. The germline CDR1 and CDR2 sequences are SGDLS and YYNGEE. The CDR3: CASSVVSAGELFF. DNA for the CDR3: TGTGCCAGCAGCGTAGTGAGCGCCGGGGAGCTGTTTTTT.

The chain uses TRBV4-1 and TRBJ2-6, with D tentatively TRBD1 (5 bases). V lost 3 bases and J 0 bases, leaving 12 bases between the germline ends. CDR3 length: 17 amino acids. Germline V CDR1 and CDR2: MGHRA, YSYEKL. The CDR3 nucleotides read TGCGCCAGCAGCCATGGGTGGGGCGGCTCTGGGGCCAACGTCCTGACTTTC. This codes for CASSHGWGGSGANVLTF.

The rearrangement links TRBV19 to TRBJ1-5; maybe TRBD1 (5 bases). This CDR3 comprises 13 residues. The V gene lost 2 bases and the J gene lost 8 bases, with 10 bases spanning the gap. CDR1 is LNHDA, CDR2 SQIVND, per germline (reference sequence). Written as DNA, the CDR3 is TGTGCCAGTAGTATACGAGCGACAGAGCCCCAGCATTTT. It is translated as CASSIRATEPQHF. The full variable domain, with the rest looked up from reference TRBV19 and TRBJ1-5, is DGGITQSPKYLFRKEGQNVTLSCEQNLNHDAMYWYRQDPGQGLRLIYYSQIVNDFQKGDIAEGYSVSREKKESFPLTVTSAQKNPTAFYLCASSIRATEPQHFGDGTRLSIL.

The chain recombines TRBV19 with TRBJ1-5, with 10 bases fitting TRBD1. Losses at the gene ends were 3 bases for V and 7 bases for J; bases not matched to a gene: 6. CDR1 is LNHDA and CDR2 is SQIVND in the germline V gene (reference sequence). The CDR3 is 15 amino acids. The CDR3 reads CASSMDRGRGQPQHF. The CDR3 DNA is TGTGCCAGTAGTATGGACAGGGGGAGAGGACAGCCCCAGCATTTT.

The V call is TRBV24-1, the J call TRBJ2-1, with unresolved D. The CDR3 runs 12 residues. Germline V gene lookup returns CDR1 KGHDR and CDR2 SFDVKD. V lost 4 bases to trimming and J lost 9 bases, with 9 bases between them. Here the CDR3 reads CATSDPVSEQFF. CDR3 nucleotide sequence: TGTGCCACCAGTGACCCCGTGAGTGAGCAGTTCTTC.

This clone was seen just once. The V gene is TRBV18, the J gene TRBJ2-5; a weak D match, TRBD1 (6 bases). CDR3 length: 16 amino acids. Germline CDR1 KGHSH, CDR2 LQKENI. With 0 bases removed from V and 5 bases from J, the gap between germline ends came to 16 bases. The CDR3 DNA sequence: TGTGCCAGCTCACCACCGGGGGCGCGTGTCATGGAGACCCAGTACTTC. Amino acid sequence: CASSPPGARVMETQYF.

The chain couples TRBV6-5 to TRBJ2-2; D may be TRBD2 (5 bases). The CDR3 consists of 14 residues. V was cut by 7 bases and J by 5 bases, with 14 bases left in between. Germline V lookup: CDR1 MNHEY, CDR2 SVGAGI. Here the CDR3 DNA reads TGTGCCAGCACCGGCGGGTACGGGACCGGGGAGCTGTTTTTT. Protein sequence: CASTGGYGTGELFF.

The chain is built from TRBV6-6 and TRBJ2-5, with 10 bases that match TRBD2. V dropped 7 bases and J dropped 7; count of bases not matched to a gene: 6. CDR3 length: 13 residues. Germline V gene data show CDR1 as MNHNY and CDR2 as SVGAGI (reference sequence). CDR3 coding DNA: TGTGCCAGCAAACCTAGCGGGAGTGGGACCCAGTACTTC. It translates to CASKPSGSGTQYF.

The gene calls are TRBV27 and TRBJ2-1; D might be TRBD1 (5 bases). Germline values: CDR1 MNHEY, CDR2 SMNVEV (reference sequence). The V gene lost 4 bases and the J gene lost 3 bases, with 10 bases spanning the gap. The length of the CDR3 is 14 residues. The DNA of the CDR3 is TGTGCCAGCAGTTGGGGCGCATTCTACAATGAGCAGTTCTTC. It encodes CASSWGAFYNEQFF.

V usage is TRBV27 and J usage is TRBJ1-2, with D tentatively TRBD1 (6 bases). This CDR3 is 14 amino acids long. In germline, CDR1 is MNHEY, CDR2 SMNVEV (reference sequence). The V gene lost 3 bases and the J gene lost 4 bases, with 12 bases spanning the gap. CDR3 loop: CASSLWGPGYGYTF. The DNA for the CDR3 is TGTGCCAGCAGTTTGTGGGGGCCAGGCTATGGCTACACCTTC.